This TCR beta chain was identified in a study of blood T cells in healthy people across ages. PCR was performed a second time for about 6 to 12 cycles using a sample-barcoded 5' primer and a J-beta primer mix. TCRdb re-called the 5' RACE reads through MiXCR, storing one row per CDR3 protein. The data hold around 970,000 distinct CDR3 sequences, with roughly 51% observed a single time. The V gene end was trimmed by 2 bases and the J gene end by 5 bases; junction bases not matched to a gene: 7. Germline V lookup: CDR1 SGHRS, CDR2 YFSETQ. This CDR3 region has 15 residues. Material: blood. The chain uses TRBV5-1 and TRBJ2-1, with 7 bases lining up with TRBD1. The source of this sequence is a woman aged 60-75 years in good health. The CDR3 spells CASSFLGQPDNEQFF. As DNA, the CDR3 is TGCGCCAGCAGCTTCCTGGGACAGCCCGACAATGAGCAGTTCTTC. Full variable domain (missing parts from reference TRBV5-1 and TRBJ2-1): KAGVTQTPRYLIKTRGQQVTLSCSPISGHRSVSWYQQTPGQGLQFLFEYFSETQRNKGNFPGRFSGRQFSNSRSEMNVSTLELGDSALYLCASSFLGQPDNEQFFGPGTRLTVL.